A single sample gave rise to the 20 T cell receptor beta chains below, sequenced in a study of Graves' ophthalmopathy and Graves' hyperthyroidism. TCR beta CDR3 regions were amplified from RNA transcripts. Second-round multiplex PCR followed a first-round RT-PCR using HTBI primers. TCRdb redid the calling of the multiplex PCR reads with MiXCR, one entry per CDR3 protein. Among roughly 400,000 distinct CDR3 sequences listed, about 17% were seen once. The sequenced sample consisted of peripheral blood. The origin of the receptors is a woman in her late teens or twenties with Graves' ophthalmopathy.

This clonotype occurred many times. The genes are TRBV30 and TRBJ2-7, with D unresolved. The germline V and J ends were trimmed by 2 bases and 3 bases, with 8 bases remaining between them. This CDR3 spans 12 amino acids. Germline V lookup: CDR1 GTSNPN, CDR2 SVGIG (reference sequence). The chain's CDR3 is CAWSSDRYEQYF. The CDR3 DNA is TGTGCCTGGAGTTCGGACCGCTACGAGCAGTACTTC.

This clonotype has ten or more counts. The chain has TRBV19 and TRBJ1-5; D is uncertain. This CDR3 spans 12 amino acids. The germline V gene has CDR1 LNHDA and CDR2 SQIVND (reference sequence). V was pared by 6 bases and J by 4 bases, with 7 bases between. The CDR3 loop is CASSPLNQPQHF. The CDR3, as DNA: TGTGCCAGTAGCCCCTTGAATCAGCCCCAGCATTTT.

This clonotype was detected many times. The chain links TRBV4-3 to TRBJ1-2; D is uncertain. V gave up 0 bases and J gave up 2 bases, with 10 bases separating them. Per germline, CDR1 LGHNA and CDR2 YSLEER. The CDR3 loop spans 15 amino acids. The CDR3 here is CASSQDLAGNYGYTF. CDR3 DNA: TGCGCCAGCAGCCAAGATCTGGCGGGGAACTATGGCTACACCTTC.

This clonotype appeared many times. This chain links TRBV9 with TRBJ2-2; D is undetermined. The V end lost 0 bases, the J end lost 6 bases, and 12 bases lay between the germline ends. The CDR3 loop spans 15 amino acids. The germline V gene has CDR1 SGDLS and CDR2 YYNGEE. As DNA, the CDR3 is TGTGCCAGCAGCGTAGATCCCAATCGGGCCGGGGAGCTGTTTTTT. Translation: CASSVDPNRAGELFF.

This clonotype was found many times. The J gene is TRBJ1-1, the V gene TRBV25-1, with D possibly being TRBD1 (5 bases). The germline CDR1 and CDR2 sequences are MGHDK and SYGVNS. The germline V and J ends were trimmed by 4 bases and 5 bases, with 14 bases remaining between them. CDR3 size: 14 residues. The CDR3, as DNA: TGTGCCAGCAGTGCCCTAGAGGGGCCTACTGAAGCTTTCTTT. This encodes CASSALEGPTEAFF.

There are many counts of this clonotype. In DNA, the CDR3 is TGTGCCAGCAGCCACGCCGGGAGGACTGAAGCTTTCTTT. This sequence encodes CASSHAGRTEAFF. V is TRBV3-1 and J is TRBJ1-1; D gene unclear. V lost 3 bases to trimming and J lost 5 bases, with 10 bases between them. The CDR3 consists of 13 residues. Germline V gene sequence: CDR1 LGHDT, CDR2 YNNKEL (reference sequence).

This clonotype showed up many times. The chain uses TRBV12-3 or TRBV12-4 and TRBJ1-1; D perhaps matches TRBD1 (5 bases). The CDR3 has 11 amino acids. The V and J ends lost 5 bases and 10 bases respectively, with 11 bases between them. The CDR3: CASSPAGGAFF. The CDR3 DNA is TGTGCCAGCAGTCCCGCGGGGGGAGCTTTCTTT.

Ten or more counts support this clonotype. J is TRBJ1-6 and V is TRBV28; a possible D gene is TRBD1 (5 bases). V was clipped by 2 bases and J by 7 bases, with 15 bases between them. Germline CDR1 MDHEN, CDR2 SYDVKM. The CDR3 consists of 16 residues. This chain's CDR3 is CASSLQGSLENSPLHF. In DNA, the CDR3 is TGTGCCAGCAGTTTACAGGGTTCTCTGGAGAATTCACCCCTCCACTTT. Full variable domain (outside the CDR3, taken from reference TRBV28 and TRBJ1-6): DVKVTQSSRYLVKRTGEKVFLECVQDMDHENMFWYRQDPGLGLRLIYFSYDVKMKEKGDIPEGYSVSREKKERFSLILESASTNQTSMYLCASSLQGSLENSPLHFGNGTRLTVT.

This clonotype appeared many times. The genes are TRBV4-3 and TRBJ1-6; the D gene is possibly TRBD1 (5 bases). The CDR3 length is 16 residues. Per germline, CDR1 LGHNA and CDR2 YSLEER. V lost 0 bases and J lost 1, with 7 bases in between. CDR3 DNA sequence: TGCGCCAGCAGCCAAGAAGGGGCTTCCTATAATTCACCCCTCCACTTT. Translation gives CASSQEGASYNSPLHF.

This clonotype was recorded many times. The chain uses TRBV5-6 and TRBJ2-4; weak D call: TRBD1 (6 bases). Between the trimmed V and J ends, which lost 4 bases and 1 base, there was a span of 15 bases. Germline V gene data show CDR1 as SGHDT and CDR2 as YYEEEE. There are 16 residues in the CDR3. The CDR3 DNA reads as TGTGCCAGCAGCCTTATACAGGGTGGTGCCAAAAACATTCAGTACTTC. Amino acids: CASSLIQGGAKNIQYF.

The table lists this clonotype with many counts. The genes are TRBV7-8 and TRBJ1-2, with D tentatively TRBD1 (5 bases). The CDR3 totals 15 residues. Germline CDR1 is SGHVS and CDR2 is FQNEAQ. Trimming cost V 5 bases and J 0 bases, with 13 bases left between them. The CDR3 sequence is CASSRTTVTNYGYTF. CDR3 nucleotide sequence: TGTGCCAGCAGCAGAACGACAGTGACTAACTATGGCTACACCTTC.

This clonotype was observed many times. V is TRBV19 and J is TRBJ1-1, with D possibly matching TRBD1 (6 bases). The CDR3 is made up of 13 amino acids. V gave up 10 bases and J gave up 0 bases, with 12 bases separating them. Germline V gene sequence: CDR1 LNHDA, CDR2 SQIVND (reference sequence). CDR3 in amino acids: CATLRGLNTEAFF. The CDR3 DNA reads TGTGCCACTCTGCGGGGGCTGAACACTGAAGCTTTCTTT.

This clonotype has a count of ten or more. V is TRBV24-1 and J is TRBJ2-7; 7 nucleotides line up with TRBD1. The CDR3 length is 15 residues. Looked up from germline, CDR1 is KGHDR and CDR2 is SFDVKD. Trimming took 1 base from V and 3 from J; bases not matched to a gene: 5. The CDR3 sequence is CATSDFSRGFYEQYF. The CDR3 DNA sequence: TGTGCCACCAGTGATTTTAGCAGGGGGTTCTACGAGCAGTACTTC.

This clonotype was counted ten times or more. The genes are TRBV27 and TRBJ1-6; 9 bases are shared with TRBD1. V shed 3 bases, J shed 7 bases, and the junction held 4 bases outside the gene matches. CDR3 length equals 15 residues. Germline-derived CDR1 and CDR2 are MNHEY and SMNVEV (reference sequence). The CDR3 DNA follows: TGTGCCAGCAGTTTGGGGGACAGGGACAATTCACCCCTCCACTTT. Protein product: CASSLGDRDNSPLHF.

This clonotype was counted many times. V is TRBV11-2 and J is TRBJ2-7; possibly TRBD1 for D (5 bases). V lost 2 bases and J 7 bases, leaving 12 bases between the germline ends. The CDR3 contains 13 residues. Germline values: CDR1 SGHAT, CDR2 FQNNGV. The CDR3 DNA sequence: TGTGCCAGCAGCTTAATCGACAGTGGTGAGCAGTACTTC. It yields the protein CASSLIDSGEQYF.

This clonotype has ten or more counts. This chain links TRBV6-5 with TRBJ2-7; D tentatively reads TRBD1 or TRBD2 (5 bases each). V gave up 2 bases and J gave up 2 bases, with 7 bases separating them. Looked up from germline, CDR1 is MNHEY and CDR2 is SVGAGI. The CDR3 is made up of 13 amino acids. CDR3 residues: CASSYRGPYEQYF. The CDR3 bases are TGTGCCAGCAGTTACCGGGGACCCTACGAGCAGTACTTC.

This clonotype was seen many times. The rearrangement uses TRBV4-3 and TRBJ2-2, with a tentative D call TRBD1 (5 bases). CDR1 is LGHNA, CDR2 YSLEER, per germline. This CDR3 contains 16 residues. V was cut by 0 bases and J by 3 bases, with 11 bases left in between. The CDR3 region is CASSQDMDKYTGELFF. The CDR3 nucleotides are TGCGCCAGCAGCCAAGATATGGACAAGTACACCGGGGAGCTGTTTTTT.

In this sample, this clonotype turned up many times. The V call is TRBV29-1, the J call TRBJ2-5; D is ambiguous. CDR3 length: 12 residues. Per germline, CDR1 SQVTM and CDR2 ANQGSEA. V shed 4 bases and J shed 1 base, with 7 bases lying between them. Written as DNA, the CDR3 is TGCAGCGTTGCCAGGCTCCAAGAGACCCAGTACTTC. This translates into CSVARLQETQYF.

The genes are TRBV12-3 or TRBV12-4 and TRBJ1-2, with D possibly TRBD1 on 6 matching bases. The V and J ends lost 5 bases and 6 bases respectively, with 16 bases between them. This CDR3 has 14 residues. The CDR3: CASSNRRGLDGYTF. Here the CDR3 DNA reads TGTGCCAGCAGTAACAGGCGGGGGCTGGATGGCTACACCTTC.

The sample holds many counts of this clonotype. This chain links TRBV12-3 or TRBV12-4 with TRBJ1-2; D uncertain. Trimming cost V 3 bases and J 4 bases, with 12 bases left between them. The CDR3 is 14 residues long. In DNA, the CDR3 is TGTGCCAGCAGTTTGGTCGGGTGGTCCTATGGCTACACCTTC. Amino acid sequence: CASSLVGWSYGYTF.